This TCR beta chain derives from a study of cytomegalovirus exposure and HLA in healthy donors. This clone appeared a few times. Its cognate antigen is unknown. Study results and caveats: There were several of the most significant clusters that appeared linked to common viral pathogens in a later analysis. Immune exposure information comprised only CMV serostatus. The study found most TCR sequences rare, yet found some public TCRs in many donors.

Unrecorded immune exposures were likely, despite nominal health at sampling. Vbeta (60) and Jbeta (13) primers were used in the PCR. TCRdb's copy holds only in-frame clones and misses some; the assay was immunoSEQ multiplex PCR. The repertoire holds about 120,000 clones, with roughly 18% as singletons. After removal of 8 bases from V and 4 bases from J, the junction contained 14 bases not matched to a gene. Germline lookup yields CDR1 WNHNN and CDR2 SYGVQD (reference sequence). This CDR3 is 16 amino acids long. The V call is TRBV10-1, the J call TRBJ2-3; 8 bases are a match to TRBD1. The source material was PBMCs. This receptor was obtained from a female donor in good health and CMV-seropositive. Written as DNA, the CDR3 is TGCGCCAGCGGCACAGACAGGGGTAGGGGTCCAGATACGCAGTATTTT. It encodes CASGTDRGRGPDTQYF.